This paragraph reports one TCR beta chain. This may arise from a read error, as a much more abundant clone is one base away. The V end was cut by 0 bases, the J end by 0 bases, with 9 bases between. This CDR3 has 16 amino acids. Germline values: CDR1 GTSNPN, CDR2 SVGIG (reference sequence). One entry per CDR3 protein, called by TCRdb with MiXCR from the PCR reads. The data contain 550,000 to 750,000 distinct CDR3 sequences, about 20% of them singletons. The data stem from a study of molecular identifiers for immune sequencing clone quantification. Material: naive CD8+ T cells from blood, with Jurkat cell RNA spiked in. Noted subset: FACS-sorted CD8+CD4-CCR7+CD45RA+ naive T cells. This rearrangement joins TRBV30 to TRBJ2-6; the D is unclear. This sequence was found in a human donor in good health. Some libraries in this study had Jurkat cell RNA spiked in. The CDR3 coding sequence is TGTGCCTGGAGTGTACATCAGCACTCTGGGGCCAACGTCCTGACTTTC. This gives the protein CAWSVHQHSGANVLTF.